The following is a T cell receptor beta chain sequence with its context. There is no known antigen for this receptor. Base quality data are lacking; no much larger clone is found one base away. This entry is derived from a study of CD8 T cells in Susac syndrome (dated by TCRdb to between 2018 and 2021). Regarding the complete study: Repertoire sequencing was used to test whether CD8+ T cell activation and differentiation in Susac syndrome was antigen driven.

RNA was extracted using the RNeasy kit, and roughly 0.5 to 1 ug of the RNA was reverse transcribed with random hexamers. TCR beta CDR3 regions were amplified with the immunoSEQ multiplex PCR assay covering 54 Vbeta and 13 Jbeta segments. PCR amplification bias was corrected using a synthetic template baseline for primer optimization and computational correction. In the authors' own workflow: Reads were annotated to V, D and J genes per IMGT and analyzed with immunoSEQ Analyzer, keeping only productive sequences. Clonality was calculated as one minus the Shannon entropy normalized by log2 of the number of productive unique sequences. For each patient and control, public and private clones were evaluated among the 100 most prevalent clones. A clone was defined as Susac-specific if it was absent from the healthy and MS cohorts, from over a thousand published viral clones and from other ImmuneACCESS disease sequences. Through fastp at Q25 and MiXCR, TCRdb rebuilt clones from the public reads, retaining in-frame beta chains. Each record represents a unique CDR3 protein, reported with the most common genes and DNA among its rows. What appears here as the V and J calls and clone size reflects TCRdb's work, not the paper's. The sample includes approximately 100,000 distinct CDR3 sequences, with about 95% observed a single time. The ten biggest clones cover more than 0.095% of the sample.

The CDR3 runs 16 residues from the cysteine to the phenylalanine. Only CDR3 DNA is held: 48 bases, read in frame from base 1. Clipping removes 5 bases from V and 3 bases from J, with 6 as the unmatched junction base count. Per the germline V gene, SQVTM is the CDR1 and ANQGSEA is the CDR2. Peripheral blood CD8+ and CD4+ T cells from healthy donors, Susac syndrome patients and multiple sclerosis patients were profiled using high-throughput TCR beta sequencing. Healthy donors were age- and sex-matched controls. Bulk CD8+ and CD4+ T cells were purified by magnetic negative isolation, while CD8+ TEMRA cells were enriched using FACS. Blood was drawn into EDTA tubes, processed within 24 hours, and PBMCs were isolated by density gradient centrifugation. PBMCs intended for TCR sequencing were cryopreserved in liquid nitrogen and were subsequently thawed in a 37 degrees C water bath. The sorted or isolated CD4+, CD8+ and CD8+ TEMRA cells had a purity of 90% or higher.

Study-wide findings and limitations: The TCR sequencing and HLA analysis was acknowledged to have included a relatively small number of individuals.

The chain is made from TRBV29-1 and TRBJ2-3, with 15 bases in between that match TRBD2. The source material was CD4+ T cells from PBMCs. The TCR sequence derives from a human donor in good health. The CDR3 in this case is CSVLMGLAGGTDTQYF. The nucleotides are TGCAGCGTTTTAATGGGACTAGCGGGAGGTACAGATACGCAGTATTTT.